Sequencing of this TCR beta chain was carried out in a study of sequential checkpoint blockade in melanoma. Whole-study context: First-line arms were nivolumab then ipilimumab, or the reverse, randomized 1:1. Under 95 pretreatment tumor DNA samples were TCRβ immunosequenced.

Worth noting for this clone: The antigen remains unidentified.

TCRdb keeps only in-frame clones here, not all; method: immunoSEQ multiplex PCR. The sample gives about 18,000 clones, roughly 73% of which show up once; roughly 5% is in the top ten. Study observations and caveats: Mutational load did not correlate with tumor T-cell fraction or clonality. For nivolumab-first patients, baseline tumor clonality was associated with response.

The treatment is: randomized to nivolumab then ipilimumab (arm A) or the reverse (arm B). This CDR3 spans 13 amino acids. The chain links TRBV1 to TRBJ1-1. TRBV1 counts as a pseudogene. Sequencing was performed on tumor tissue (inferred from file names), taken from a patient given nivolumab and ipilimumab in sequence. This sequence originates from a human donor with melanoma. CDR3 in amino acids: CTSSRGVNTEAFF. The CDR3 coding sequence is TGCACCAGCAGCCGGGGTGTGAACACTGAAGCTTTCTTT.